Following are 30 T cell receptor beta chains from one sample sequenced in a study of T cell responses to AZD1222 COVID-19 vaccine. Profiled with immunoSEQ multiplex PCR; TCRdb holds only in-frame clones, not every one. Here the sample spans 95,000 to 150,000 clones, 80% to 90% being singletons. Sequenced material: peripheral blood, taken on day 0 of AZD1222 vaccination. The source of these receptors is an adult in good health.

This chain connects TRBV28 to TRBJ2-1, with no clear D. CDR3 size: 16 residues. Germline CDR1 MDHEN, CDR2 SYDVKM. V was clipped by 3 bases and J by 4 bases, with 16 bases between them. CDR3 sequence (DNA): TGTGCCAGCAGTTTCGGCAGGCTGGCGGCGTACAATGAGCAGTTCTTC. It translates to CASSFGRLAAYNEQFF. Based on the CDR3 plus reference TRBV28 and TRBJ2-1, the full variable domain is DVKVTQSSRYLVKRTGEKVFLECVQDMDHENMFWYRQDPGLGLRLIYFSYDVKMKEKGDIPEGYSVSREKKERFSLILESASTNQTSMYLCASSFGRLAAYNEQFFGPGTRLTVL.

This chain connects TRBV10-3 to TRBJ2-1; tentative D call: TRBD2 (5 bases). CDR3 length equals 15 residues. Germline V gene sequence: CDR1 ENHRY, CDR2 SYGVKD. V was cut by 6 bases and J by 5 bases, with 17 bases left in between. The CDR3 DNA reads as TGTGCCATCAGGGGCGGGCCCCCTGGGGACAATGAGCAGTTCTTC. Encoded protein: CAIRGGPPGDNEQFF.

The chain couples TRBV29-1 to TRBJ1-1, with D tentatively TRBD1 (6 bases). Germline CDR1 and CDR2: SQVTM and ANQGSEA. CDR3 size: 14 residues. V was clipped by 6 bases and J by 5 bases, with 19 bases between them. Here the CDR3 DNA reads TGCAGCGTCGCTAGAGGGGGACTCGGGACTGAAGCTTTCTTT. Amino acids: CSVARGGLGTEAFF.

There are a few counts of this clone. The chain recombines TRBV30 with TRBJ1-1; D call uncertain. This CDR3 comprises 12 residues. The V end was cut by 2 bases, the J end by 11 bases, with 15 bases between. Germline V gene sequence: CDR1 GTSNPN, CDR2 SVGIG (reference sequence). The CDR3 coding sequence is TGTGCCTGGAGTCCCGGACGTGGGGAGGCTTTCTTT. Encoded protein: CAWSPGRGEAFF.

The V gene is TRBV3-1 (or the pseudogene TRBV3-2), the J gene TRBJ2-5, with D unresolved. Looked up from germline, CDR1 is LGHDT and CDR2 is YNNKEL (reference sequence). This CDR3 is built from 16 residues. V was trimmed by 1 base and J by 0 bases, leaving 12 bases between them. The CDR3 DNA sequence: TGTGCCAGCAGCCAAGGGGTTCGGGTGTACCAAGAGACCCAGTACTTC. Translating gives CASSQGVRVYQETQYF.

This rearrangement joins TRBV4-1 to TRBJ1-4; D is possibly TRBD1 (5 bases). Per germline, CDR1 MGHRA and CDR2 YSYEKL. The V end was cut by 0 bases, the J end by 8 bases, with 13 bases between. This CDR3 is 15 amino acids long. The CDR3 nucleotides read TGCGCCAGCAGCCAAGATGGGGCAGGGCGGGAAAAACTGTTTTTT. Translating gives CASSQDGAGREKLFF.

This chain links TRBV30 with TRBJ2-2; 7 bases align to TRBD2. Trimming removed 5 bases from V and 0 bases from J; junction bases left unmatched: 9. The germline gives CDR1 GTSNPN, CDR2 SVGIG (reference sequence). The CDR3 length is 16 residues. The CDR3 nucleotides are TGTGCCTGGGCTGTTCGGGGGGTCGCGAACACCGGGGAGCTGTTTTTT. This gives the protein CAWAVRGVANTGELFF.

The chain links TRBV5-4 to TRBJ2-7; D perhaps matches TRBD2 (6 bases). V was pared by 3 bases and J by 0 bases, with 13 bases between. CDR3 length: 15 residues. In germline, CDR1 is SGHNT, CDR2 YYREEE (reference sequence). CDR3 region: CASSSGTLSSYEQYF. The CDR3 nucleotides read TGTGCCAGCAGCTCCGGGACTCTTAGCTCCTACGAGCAGTACTTC.

V is TRBV9 and J is TRBJ2-7; 15 bases line up with TRBD2. CDR3 length: 17 residues. The germline CDR1 and CDR2 sequences are SGDLS and YYNGEE. J was trimmed by 1 base and V by 4 bases; bases with no gene match: 6. The CDR3: CASSPGLAGGLSYEQYF. DNA for the CDR3: TGTGCCAGCAGCCCAGGACTAGCGGGAGGGTTATCCTACGAGCAGTACTTC.

The CDR3 nucleotides read TGTGCCATCAGTGAGTCGGGCAGTTACTATGGCTACACCTTC. Its translation is CAISESGSYYGYTF. V and J are TRBV10-3 and TRBJ1-2; the D is unclear. Trimming took off 0 bases at V and 3 bases at J, with 8 bases between the two ends. This CDR3 has 14 amino acids. Germline CDR1 and CDR2: ENHRY and SYGVKD.

As DNA, the CDR3 is TGCAGCGTTGTAAGGACTAGTGCCTCCTACGAGCAGTACTTC. It yields the protein CSVVRTSASYEQYF. The V and J genes are TRBV29-1 and TRBJ2-7; 7 bases are a match to TRBD2. CDR3 length: 14 amino acids. The trim removed 4 bases at V and 0 bases at J, leaving 6 bases unmatched. Germline V CDR1 and CDR2: SQVTM, ANQGSEA.

The chain joins TRBV28 to TRBJ2-1; D unclear. V was pared by 7 bases and J by 0 bases, with 13 bases between. The CDR3 runs to 15 residues. Looked up from germline, CDR1 is MDHEN and CDR2 is SYDVKM. The CDR3 spells CASTWLRSSYNEQFF. DNA for the CDR3: TGTGCCAGCACCTGGCTACGCTCCTCCTACAATGAGCAGTTCTTC.

The CDR3 DNA is TGTGCCTGGACGGAGGGTAATGAAAAACTGTTTTTT. Translated: CAWTEGNEKLFF. This chain uses TRBV30 with TRBJ1-4; D gene uncertain. CDR1 GTSNPN and CDR2 SVGIG come from the germline V gene (reference sequence). Trimming took 4 bases from V and 4 from J, leaving 7 bases between them. The CDR3 runs 12 residues.

The chain is built from TRBV19 and TRBJ2-2; TRBD2 matches at 10 bases. The CDR3 is 15 residues long. Germline V CDR1 and CDR2: LNHDA, SQIVND (reference sequence). Unmatched junction bases numbered 2, after V lost 1 base and J lost 6 bases. The CDR3 DNA sequence: TGTGCCAGTAGTATAGCGCTAGCGGGGGCCGGGGAGCTGTTTTTT. It is translated as CASSIALAGAGELFF. The variable domain in full, completed from reference TRBV19 and TRBJ2-2, reads DGGITQSPKYLFRKEGQNVTLSCEQNLNHDAMYWYRQDPGQGLRLIYYSQIVNDFQKGDIAEGYSVSREKKESFPLTVTSAQKNPTAFYLCASSIALAGAGELFFGEGSRLTVL.

The genes are TRBV30 and TRBJ1-6; weak D call: TRBD1 (5 bases). Germline V gene data show CDR1 as GTSNPN and CDR2 as SVGIG (reference sequence). Trimming took 0 bases from V and 6 from J, leaving 9 bases between them. The CDR3 runs to 14 residues. CDR3 residues: CAWSVGALNSPLHF. CDR3 in DNA: TGTGCCTGGAGTGTAGGGGCCCTTAATTCACCCCTCCACTTT. Together with reference TRBV30 and TRBJ1-6, the CDR3 gives the full variable domain: SQTIHQWPATLVQPVGSPLSLECTVEGTSNPNLYWYRQAAGRGLQLLFYSVGIGQISSEVPQNLSASRPQDRQFILSSKKLLLSDSGFYLCAWSVGALNSPLHFGNGTRLTVT.

The chain has TRBV30 and TRBJ2-6; D ambiguous. CDR3 length equals 15 residues. The germline V gene encodes CDR1 GTSNPN and CDR2 SVGIG (reference sequence). Trimming cost V 3 bases and J 0 bases, with 9 bases left between them. CDR3 loop: CAWRGGPSGANVLTF. CDR3 DNA: TGTGCCTGGAGGGGCGGCCCCTCTGGGGCCAACGTCCTGACTTTC.

This clone occurred once. J is TRBJ1-1 and V is TRBV9; perhaps TRBD1 as D (5 bases). The V end was cut by 3 bases, the J end by 1 base, with 16 bases between. Per germline, CDR1 SGDLS and CDR2 YYNGEE. CDR3 length equals 16 residues. The CDR3 DNA reads TGTGCCAGCAGCGGCCGGGAGAGGGGAGGGAACACTGAAGCTTTCTTT. Encoded protein: CASSGRERGGNTEAFF.

This clone has just one count. The rearrangement joins TRBV27 to TRBJ2-7; the match to TRBD1 covers 7 bases. CDR1 is MNHEY and CDR2 is SMNVEV in the germline V gene (reference sequence). Losses at the gene ends were 2 bases for V and 5 bases for J; bases not matched to a gene: 12. This CDR3 region has 16 residues. The CDR3 is CASSLGRGTAKNEQYF. Here the CDR3 DNA reads TGTGCCAGCAGTTTAGGAAGGGGGACAGCCAAAAACGAGCAGTACTTC.

The chain joins TRBV6-5 to TRBJ2-2; D is perhaps TRBD2 (7 bases). CDR3 length equals 15 residues. Trimming removed 6 bases from V and 4 bases from J, with 15 bases in between. The germline gives CDR1 MNHEY, CDR2 SVGAGI. The CDR3 sequence is CASSRGGGSTGELFF. Here the CDR3 DNA reads TGTGCCAGCAGCCGCGGGGGCGGTTCCACCGGGGAGCTGTTTTTT.

The chain recombines TRBV28 with TRBJ1-2, with 8 bases identical to TRBD1. The junction had 14 bases not matched to a gene; V was cut back by 3 bases and J by 8 bases. CDR1 is MDHEN, CDR2 SYDVKM, per germline. The CDR3 has 16 residues. The CDR3 loop reads CASSLNPTGESSGYTF. For the CDR3, the DNA is TGTGCCAGCAGTTTGAATCCGACAGGGGAATCGTCAGGCTACACCTTC.

The chain links TRBV7-8 to TRBJ2-7; 10 bases agree with TRBD2. V lost 0 bases and J lost 1; bases outside the gene matches: 3. CDR1 SGHVS and CDR2 FQNEAQ come from the germline V gene. The CDR3 is 16 amino acids. For the CDR3, the DNA is TGTGCCAGCAGCTTAGCGCCTAGCGGGAGTTCCTACGAGCAGTACTTC. Protein: CASSLAPSGSSYEQYF.

J is TRBJ1-2 and V is TRBV28; 8 bases line up with TRBD1. CDR1 and CDR2 (germline): MDHEN, SYDVKM. Trimming removed 11 bases from V and 3 bases from J; junction bases left unmatched: 5. The CDR3 sequence is 12 residues long. This CDR3 is CAGGTGDYGYTF. CDR3 coding DNA: TGTGCCGGGGGGACAGGCGACTATGGCTACACCTTC.

The chain couples TRBV2 to TRBJ1-5; weak D call: TRBD1 (6 bases). The CDR3 length is 14 residues. V gave up 7 bases and J gave up 2 bases, with 12 bases separating them. The germline CDR1 and CDR2 sequences are SNHLY and FYNNEI. The CDR3 loop reads CASTGDRRNQPQHF. DNA of the CDR3: TGTGCCAGCACGGGCGACAGGCGCAATCAGCCCCAGCATTTT.

The genes are TRBV24-1 and TRBJ2-2; 7 bases line up with TRBD1. Germline trimming cut 3 bases from V and 7 bases from J; bases unmatched to any gene: 7. Germline V gene data show CDR1 as KGHDR and CDR2 as SFDVKD. The CDR3 contains 15 residues. CDR3 region: CATSDPGPGGGELFF. The CDR3 region has the DNA TGTGCCACCAGTGATCCGGGCCCAGGGGGCGGGGAGCTGTTTTTT.

The CDR3 DNA is TGTGCCAGCAGCCGACTAGCGGGCCAAGAGACCCAGTACTTC. It is translated as CASSRLAGQETQYF. V and J are TRBV3-1 (or the pseudogene TRBV3-2) and TRBJ2-5; 10 positions match TRBD2. From germline, CDR1 is LGHDT and CDR2 YNNKEL (reference sequence). This CDR3 is 14 amino acids long. V shed 4 bases and J 1 base; nucleotides not matched to a gene: 0.

The rearrangement joins TRBV30 to TRBJ1-2; 11 positions agree with TRBD1. The junction had 5 bases not matched to a gene; V was cut back by 2 bases and J by 0 bases. In germline, CDR1 is GTSNPN, CDR2 SVGIG (reference sequence). The CDR3 contains 16 residues. CDR3: CAWSYPGQGANYGYTF. The CDR3 region has the DNA TGTGCCTGGAGTTACCCGGGACAGGGGGCTAACTATGGCTACACCTTC.

The J gene is TRBJ2-7, the V gene TRBV27, with a tentative D call TRBD1 (6 bases). Trimming left V 2 bases short and J 1 base short, with 9 bases between. Germline loops: CDR1 MNHEY, CDR2 SMNVEV (reference sequence). The CDR3 length is 14 residues. The CDR3 loop reads CASSLGTPSYEQYF. The CDR3 DNA reads as TGTGCCAGCAGTTTAGGGACACCTTCCTACGAGCAGTACTTC.

In its sample, this clone was seen a few times. The chain couples TRBV14 to TRBJ1-2; D not certain. Germline-derived CDR1 and CDR2 are SGHDN and FVKESK. CDR3 length: 13 amino acids. V shed 0 bases and J shed 4 bases, with 6 bases lying between them. The DNA for the CDR3 is TGTGCCAGCAGCCAAGACAGTCTCTATGGCTACACCTTC. Its protein is CASSQDSLYGYTF. The complete variable domain, with remaining parts taken from reference TRBV14 and TRBJ1-2, reads EAGVTQFPSHSVIEKGQTVTLRCDPISGHDNLYWYRRVMGKEIKFLLHFVKESKQDESGMPNNRFLAERTGGTYSTLKVQPAELEDSGVYFCASSQDSLYGYTFGSGTRLTVV.

The CDR3 nucleotides are TGTGCCAGCAGTTCACTAGGGACGCAGTATTTT. It yields the protein CASSSLGTQYF. The chain couples TRBV28 to TRBJ2-3; D may be TRBD2 (5 bases). V lost 4 bases and J lost 9, with 8 bases in between. Germline loops: CDR1 MDHEN, CDR2 SYDVKM. CDR3 size: 11 residues.

The V gene is TRBV28, the J gene TRBJ1-1; TRBD1 matches at 8 bases. CDR1 and CDR2 (germline): MDHEN, SYDVKM. Trimming removed 4 bases from V and 4 bases from J; junction bases left unmatched: 14. The CDR3 has 17 residues. CDR3 amino acids: CASSSLTIRGPGTEAFF. CDR3 nucleotides: TGTGCCAGCAGTTCCCTCACGATCAGGGGGCCGGGCACTGAAGCTTTCTTT.